This T cell receptor beta chain was sequenced in a study of CD8+ T cells in alopecia areata. Regarding this clone: Its antigen is undetermined. Genes and germline come from the mouse. The CDR3 extends 4 residues past the end of the read, so its final part is completed from the germline J gene.

CDR3 length equals 17 residues. Germline assignment: CDR1 NNHDY and CDR2 SYVADS. The trim removed 0 bases at V and 0 bases at J, leaving 8 bases unmatched. Study-wide points: Elevated clonality characterized lesional scalp relative to normal scalp, particularly in alopecia totalis/universalis.

cDNA prepared by RNA extraction and subsequent reverse transcription served as the template for sequencing. Some clones are missing from TCRdb's copy, which holds only in-frame ones; the method was immunoSEQ multiplex PCR. This sample shows approximately 110,000 clones and no singletons; around 20% rests with the ten largest. The receptor was derived from a C3H/HeJ mouse with alopecia areata. This line is of MHC haplotype H2-k. Sequencing was performed on lesional skin. The chain combines TRBV13-3 with TRBJ1-2; TRBD1 aligns across 7 bases. The CDR3 sequence is CASSDANRGLANSDYTF. CDR3 DNA, as far as it was read: TGTGCCAGCAGTGATGCAAACAGGGGTCTTGCAAACTCC.